Listed below are T cell receptor beta chains from one sample, sequenced in a study of cytomegalovirus exposure and HLA in healthy donors. Data came from immunoSEQ multiplex PCR; TCRdb stores just in-frame clones and leaves some out. This table has around 110,000 clones, about four fifths appearing once. The specimen was PBMCs. The receptor source for this set is a man younger than 40 in good health and CMV-seropositive. Each CDR3 is given with its conserved first and last residue. A D gene is named only where the DNA matches it firmly. Only some rows state a clone size, as once, few, many or a class for expanded clones.

TRBJ2-1 | TRBD2 | once | TRBV4-3 | TGCGCCAGCAGCCCCGGGACTAGCGGACGCTCCTACAATGAGCAGTTCTTC | CASSPGTSGRSYNEQFF
TRBJ2-1 | - | - | TRBV7-3 | TGTGCCAGCAGTCGAGGAGGGGGGGATGAGCAGTTCTTC | CASSRGGGDEQFF
TRBJ2-5 | TRBD2 | - | TRBV11-2 | TGTGCCAGCAGCTGGGGTAGCGGGAGTCGGGGGGAGACCCAGTACTTC | CASSWGSGSRGETQYF
TRBJ1-1 | TRBD1 | few | TRBV7-9 | TGTGCCAGCAGCTCCACCGGGACAGGGTCTGAAGCTTTCTTT | CASSSTGTGSEAFF
TRBJ1-1 | - | - | TRBV5-1 | TGCGCCAGCAGCCTGTACCCGGGTCCCCATGTGAACACTGAAGCTTTCTTT | CASSLYPGPHVNTEAFF
TRBJ2-1 | TRBD2 | once | TRBV9 | TGTGCCAGCAGCGTAGATGGGAGGCTAGCGGGAGACAATGAGCAGTTCTTC | CASSVDGRLAGDNEQFF
TRBJ2-6 | - | - | TRBV30 | TGTGCCTGGAGCTCCCCCTCTGGGGCCAACGGCCTGACTTTC | CAWSSPSGANGLTF
TRBJ2-5 | - | - | TRBV9 | TGTGCCAGCAGCCCCCTCGGGGGGCCGCAAGAGACCCAGTACTTC | CASSPLGGPQETQYF
TRBJ1-2 | - | few | TRBV5-6 | TGTGCCAGCAGCCGTAGTGGTCTTCATGGCTACACCTTC | CASSRSGLHGYTF
TRBJ2-7 | TRBD2 | - | TRBV7-9 | TGTGCCAGCACCTTAACGGGGGGGCGCGAAGGCGAGCAGTACTTC | CASTLTGGREGEQYF
TRBJ1-1 | - | - | TRBV28 | TGTGCCAGCAGTCCGTTGCTTCAGGGCACTGAAGCTTTCTTT | CASSPLLQGTEAFF
TRBJ2-5 | TRBD1 | - | TRBV5-4 | TGTGCCAGCAGCTTGGCCTCAGGGGGTGAGACCCAGTACTTC | CASSLASGGETQYF
TRBJ2-4 | - | - | TRBV11-2 | TGTGCCAGCAGCACCCCCACAGGGACCCTAGCCAAAAACATTCAGTACTTC | CASSTPTGTLAKNIQYF
TRBJ2-2 | - | - | TRBV18 | TGTGCCAGCTCACCGGGAGCCAGCAGAGGCACCGGGGAGCTGTTTTTT | CASSPGASRGTGELFF
TRBJ2-7 | - | - | TRBV19 | TGTGCCAGCAGGAGAGGTGGGGGGAGCTCCTACGAGCAGTACTTC | CASRRGGGSSYEQYF
TRBJ2-3 | - | once | TRBV5-5 | TGTGCCAGCAGCTTGCTTCGCAGGGTAAGGAGCACAGATACGCAGTATTTT | CASSLLRRVRSTDTQYF
TRBJ1-6 | TRBD1 | - | TRBV5-1 | TGCGCCAGCAGCTTGGAACCAGGGGGAAATTCACCCCTCCACTTT | CASSLEPGGNSPLHF
TRBJ2-6 | - | - | TRBV5-6 | TGTGCCAGCAGCTTGGTTCGGACTACTGGGGCCAACGGCCTGACTTTC | CASSLVRTTGANGLTF
TRBJ2-1 | - | - | TRBV10-3 | TGTGCCATCACCGGGACTCCACTTTCTAATGAGCAGTTCTTC | CAITGTPLSNEQFF
TRBJ2-7 | - | - | TRBV20-1 | TGCAGTGCTAGATCTGGGACTTTCCAGTACTTC | CSARSGTFQYF
TRBJ2-1 | - | - | TRBV21-1 | TGTGCCAGCAGGTATTCGGGACTAGCGGTGTCGGGACCCTACAATGAGCAGTTCTTC | CASRYSGLAVSGPYNEQFF
TRBJ2-1 | TRBD1 | - | TRBV7-2 | TGTGCCAGCAGCGTCCGACAGGGGGGCTCCTACAATGAGCAGTTCTTC | CASSVRQGGSYNEQFF
TRBJ1-3 | - | once | TRBV7-6 | TGTGCCAGCAGCCCATGGACAGAGACCTCTGGAAACACCATATATTTT | CASSPWTETSGNTIYF
TRBJ1-2 | - | - | TRBV4-1 | TGCGCCAGCAGCCAAGAGCGTTCTCCGGGTCTGGGCTATGGCTACACCTTC | CASSQERSPGLGYGYTF
TRBJ1-3 | - | - | TRBV30 | TGTGCCTGGAGTGTACGCTCCGGCACCATATATTTT | CAWSVRSGTIYF
TRBJ1-5 | - | - | TRBV6-6 | TGTGCCAGCAGTTACTCGACTAATCAGCCCCAGCATTTT | CASSYSTNQPQHF